The 18 T cell receptor beta chains in this list originate from one sample, sequenced in a study of blood T cell repertoires in COVID-19 (dated by TCRdb to the early 2020s). Library prep was done by the immunoSEQ multiplex PCR assay. In its TCRdb copy, this immuneACCESS table keeps in-frame sequences only and misses some clones. Where compared with another copy, unresolved V genes explain less than half of these, and the others have no known cause. Within this sample are 250,000 to 350,000 clones, with about nine tenths of them counted one time only. Jointly, the top ten make up 6% to 8% of the sample. Sequencing input: peripheral blood. These receptors all stem from a woman aged 45-59 years with COVID-19, enrolled during active disease.

V usage is TRBV6-5 and J usage is TRBJ1-2; the match to TRBD1 covers 8 bases. CDR1 and CDR2 from the germline V gene are MNHEY and SVGAGI. The CDR3 has 16 amino acids. The V gene end was trimmed by 0 bases and the J gene end by 0 bases; junction bases not matched to a gene: 3. This CDR3 reads CASSYSMTGANYGYTF. In nucleotides, the CDR3 is TGTGCCAGCAGTTACTCGATGACAGGGGCTAACTATGGCTACACCTTC.

V is TRBV27 and J is TRBJ2-7; a possible D gene is TRBD1 (5 bases). The CDR3 has 14 amino acids. The V and J ends lost 2 bases and 0 bases respectively, with 8 bases between them. The germline V gene has CDR1 MNHEY and CDR2 SMNVEV (reference sequence). CDR3 bases: TGTGCCAGCAGTTTAGGGGCAGTCTCCTACGAGCAGTACTTC. It specifies CASSLGAVSYEQYF.

The rearrangement joins TRBV27 to TRBJ1-1; D not resolved. CDR1 and CDR2 from the germline V gene are MNHEY and SMNVEV (reference sequence). The CDR3 loop spans 14 amino acids. Between the trimmed V and J ends, which lost 3 bases and 4 bases, there was a span of 12 bases. For the CDR3, the DNA is TGTGCCAGCAGTTTCGGGGTGAGGAGCACTGAAGCTTTCTTT. It encodes CASSFGVRSTEAFF.

The chain joins TRBV19 to TRBJ1-1; D gene ambiguous. Germline V CDR1 and CDR2: LNHDA, SQIVND (reference sequence). The CDR3 contains 14 residues. Trimming left V 6 bases short and J 5 bases short, with 16 bases between. CDR3 bases: TGTGCCAGTAGACTTTCCTTGGGCCTGACTGAAGCTTTCTTT. It specifies CASRLSLGLTEAFF.

This sequence joins TRBV5-1 and TRBJ2-1, with TRBD2 matching over 13 bases. This CDR3 contains 17 residues. With V trimmed by 4 bases and J by 7 bases, 11 bases remained unmatched. Germline V gene data show CDR1 as SGHRS and CDR2 as YFSETQ. The CDR3 nucleotides read TGCGCCAGCAGCCCCGGACTAGCGGGAGTTATTGTGAATGAGCAGTTCTTC. Its protein product is CASSPGLAGVIVNEQFF. The complete variable domain, with remaining parts taken from reference TRBV5-1 and TRBJ2-1, reads KAGVTQTPRYLIKTRGQQVTLSCSPISGHRSVSWYQQTPGQGLQFLFEYFSETQRNKGNFPGRFSGRQFSNSRSEMNVSTLELGDSALYLCASSPGLAGVIVNEQFFGPGTRLTVL.

The V and J genes are TRBV6-1 and TRBJ2-5; TRBD2 matches 8 bases. J was trimmed by 4 bases and V by 6 bases; bases with no gene match: 7. The CDR3 extends over 14 amino acids. Looked up from germline, CDR1 is MNHNS and CDR2 is SASEGT. The chain's CDR3 is CASRDSGSGETQYF. The DNA of the CDR3 is TGTGCCAGCAGAGACAGCGGGAGTGGAGAGACCCAGTACTTC.

The chain uses TRBV6-1 and TRBJ1-1; D possibly corresponds to TRBD1 (6 bases). V was shortened by 1 base and J by 4 bases, with 10 bases between the two germline ends. Germline lookup yields CDR1 MNHNS and CDR2 SASEGT. The CDR3 spans 14 residues. DNA for the CDR3: TGTGCCAGCAGTGAAGACAGGGTAAGCACTGAAGCTTTCTTT. Translating it yields CASSEDRVSTEAFF.

The J gene is TRBJ1-1, the V gene TRBV3-1 (or the pseudogene TRBV3-2); no reliable D call. Trimming took off 1 base at V and 3 bases at J, with 15 bases between the two ends. Germline loops: CDR1 LGHDT, CDR2 YNNKEL (reference sequence). CDR3 size: 16 residues. CDR3 in DNA: TGTGCCAGCAGCCAAGTCGAAGGCCGGGTGGACACTGAAGCTTTCTTT. Its protein is CASSQVEGRVDTEAFF.

The chain links TRBV3-1 (or the pseudogene TRBV3-2) to TRBJ2-5; D is perhaps TRBD1 (6 bases). V was trimmed by 3 bases and J by 5 bases, leaving 16 bases between them. Germline V CDR1 and CDR2: LGHDT, YNNKEL (reference sequence). This CDR3 comprises 15 residues. DNA for the CDR3: TGTGCCAGCAGCCATAGGGGCAGGGGAAGTGAGACCCAGTACTTC. Protein product: CASSHRGRGSETQYF.

The chain employs TRBV19 and TRBJ2-5, with 8 bases identical to TRBD2. Germline loops: CDR1 LNHDA, CDR2 SQIVND (reference sequence). The length of the CDR3 is 14 residues. The ends lost 7 bases at V and 5 bases at J; junction bases unmatched: 9. CDR3 DNA sequence: TGTGCCAGTACCCCGGGACTAGAGGTTGAGACCCAGTACTTC. The encoded protein is CASTPGLEVETQYF.

This clone was counted between two and nine times. V usage is TRBV6-2 or TRBV6-3 and J usage is TRBJ1-5; perhaps TRBD1 as D (6 bases). CDR3 size: 13 residues. CDR1 MNHEY and CDR2 SVGEGT come from the germline V gene. V lost 6 bases, J lost 7 bases, and 13 bases lay in between. The CDR3 DNA follows: TGTGCCAGCAGCCCCGCGGGGGCACAGCCCCAGCATTTT. Its translation: CASSPAGAQPQHF.

This clone was seen a single time. The chain uses TRBV6-2 or TRBV6-3 and TRBJ1-1; D call uncertain. This CDR3 spans 13 amino acids. V was shortened by 1 base and J by 1 base, with 4 bases between the two germline ends. CDR1 MNHEY and CDR2 SVGEGT come from the germline V gene. CDR3: CASSYWANTEAFF. The CDR3 DNA sequence: TGTGCCAGCAGTTACTGGGCGAACACTGAAGCTTTCTTT.

The CDR3 reads CASSTWTSYEQFF. CDR3 nucleotide sequence: TGTGCCAGCAGCACCTGGACTAGCTATGAGCAGTTCTTC. This rearrangement joins TRBV5-5 to TRBJ2-1, with 8 bases lining up with TRBD2. The CDR3 contains 13 residues. The germline gives CDR1 SGHKS, CDR2 YYEKEE (reference sequence). V dropped 4 bases and J dropped 8; count of bases not matched to a gene: 5.

V usage is TRBV20-1 and J usage is TRBJ2-3, with 10 bases identical to TRBD2. CDR3 size: 16 residues. Trimming cost V 3 bases and J 2 bases; bases outside gene matches: 8. Germline values: CDR1 DFQATT, CDR2 SNEGSKA (reference sequence). In DNA form, the CDR3 reads TGCAGTGCTAGTCCTAGGACTAGCGGAGACACAGATACGCAGTATTTT. Amino acid sequence: CSASPRTSGDTDTQYF.

The V and J genes are TRBV2 and TRBJ2-1, with TRBD1 as a possible D gene (6 bases). The length of the CDR3 is 14 residues. Trimming left V 5 bases short and J 4 bases short, with 12 bases between. Germline-derived CDR1 and CDR2 are SNHLY and FYNNEI. CDR3 loop: CASSLGTLYNEQFF. The CDR3 nucleotides read TGTGCCAGCAGTCTCGGGACATTGTACAATGAGCAGTTCTTC.

V gene TRBV3-1 (or the pseudogene TRBV3-2) combines with J gene TRBJ1-6; 11 positions agree with TRBD1. The CDR3 is 16 residues long. Trimming at V came to 4 bases and at J to 8 bases, leaving 7 bases not matched to a gene. Germline loops: CDR1 LGHDT, CDR2 YNNKEL (reference sequence). Here the CDR3 DNA reads TGTGCCAGCAGCCCAAGCGGGACAGGGGGATATTCACCCCTCCACTTT. This sequence encodes CASSPSGTGGYSPLHF.

The chain recombines TRBV6-4 with TRBJ1-6, with unresolved D. Trimming took 4 bases from V and 5 from J, leaving 9 bases between them. CDR1 is MRHNA and CDR2 is SNTAGT in the germline V gene. There are 14 residues in the CDR3. The DNA of the CDR3 is TGTGCCAGCAGTGTCATGAGGGATAATTCACCCCTCCACTTT. Protein sequence: CASSVMRDNSPLHF.

The chain recombines TRBV19 with TRBJ2-7; 11 nucleotides agree with TRBD2. The CDR3 is made up of 17 amino acids. V shed 5 bases, J shed 4 bases, and the junction held 13 bases outside the gene matches. Germline V CDR1 and CDR2: LNHDA, SQIVND (reference sequence). The CDR3 loop is CASSPIGLGLADYEQYF. CDR3 coding DNA: TGTGCCAGTAGTCCTATAGGGCTGGGACTAGCGGATTACGAGCAGTACTTC.